This is a list of T cell receptor beta chains from one sample in a study of blood T cell repertoires in COVID-19. Method: immunoSEQ multiplex PCR; TCRdb's copy keeps in-frame clones and lacks some. The sample includes more than 200,000 clones, approximately 90% of them seen just once. Sequencing input: PBMCs or T cells enriched from blood (not recorded which). Receptor source: a woman in her twenties or thirties who had recovered from COVID-19. CDR3s include the opening cysteine and the closing phenylalanine or tryptophan. Each record gives: clone size, V gene, D gene, J gene, CDR3 DNA, CDR3 protein. A D gene is named only where the DNA matches it firmly. Some rows mark clone size as missing; the rest say once, few, many or name a class of expanded clone.

clone_size: NA
v_call: TRBV6-5
d_call: NA
j_call: TRBJ2-4
cdr3_nt: TGTGCCAGCACATCAGAGGGTACCAACATTCAGTACTTC
cdr3_aa: CASTSEGTNIQYF

clone_size: NA
v_call: TRBV5-5
d_call: TRBD2
j_call: TRBJ2-7
cdr3_nt: TGTGCCAGCAGCTTACTTTCGGGAGGTCCCTACGAGCAGTACTTC
cdr3_aa: CASSLLSGGPYEQYF

clone_size: NA
v_call: TRBV5-6
d_call: TRBD2
j_call: TRBJ2-1
cdr3_nt: TGTGCCAGCAGCTTGGCGGGACTAGCGCCCAATGAGCAGTTCTTC
cdr3_aa: CASSLAGLAPNEQFF

clone_size: NA
v_call: TRBV12-3/TRBV12-4
d_call: NA
j_call: TRBJ2-7
cdr3_nt: TGTGCCAGCAGAGGGGTTCACGAGCAGTACTTC
cdr3_aa: CASRGVHEQYF

clone_size: NA
v_call: TRBV12-3/TRBV12-4
d_call: NA
j_call: TRBJ1-2
cdr3_nt: TGTGCCAGCAGCCCGTGGGGACTGGAGGGCTACACCTTC
cdr3_aa: CASSPWGLEGYTF

clone_size: NA
v_call: TRBV3-1/TRBV3-2
d_call: NA
j_call: TRBJ1-1
cdr3_nt: TGTGCCAGCAGTAGTGGGACAAGCCTCGGGAACACTGAAGCTTTCTTT
cdr3_aa: CASSSGTSLGNTEAFF

clone_size: NA
v_call: TRBV7-3
d_call: NA
j_call: TRBJ2-3
cdr3_nt: TGTGCCAGCAGCCCTACCGGACTCCCTTCAGATACGCAGTATTTT
cdr3_aa: CASSPTGLPSDTQYF

clone_size: NA
v_call: TRBV28
d_call: TRBD2
j_call: TRBJ2-5
cdr3_nt: TGTGCCAGCAATCAGGGAGGGCAAGAGACCCAGTACTTC
cdr3_aa: CASNQGGQETQYF

clone_size: NA
v_call: TRBV29-1
d_call: NA
j_call: TRBJ2-1
cdr3_nt: TGCAGAGGGGCTGACGGCAATGAGCAGTTCTTC
cdr3_aa: CRGADGNEQFF

clone_size: NA
v_call: TRBV11-3
d_call: TRBD2
j_call: TRBJ2-2
cdr3_nt: TGTGCCAGCAGCTCACCAGGACTAGCGGACACCGGGGAGCTGTTTTTT
cdr3_aa: CASSSPGLADTGELFF

clone_size: few
v_call: TRBV4-1
d_call: TRBD2
j_call: TRBJ2-7
cdr3_nt: TGCGCCAGCAGCGGGGAGGGGAGCTCCTACGAGCAGTACTTC
cdr3_aa: CASSGEGSSYEQYF

clone_size: NA
v_call: TRBV25-1
d_call: NA
j_call: TRBJ2-5
cdr3_nt: TGTGCCAGCAGTGAAATCGGGAGTATTGGACAAGAGACCCAGTACTTC
cdr3_aa: CASSEIGSIGQETQYF

clone_size: NA
v_call: TRBV7-9
d_call: TRBD1
j_call: TRBJ1-3
cdr3_nt: TGTGCCAGCAGCTCCCTAGGACAGGAGAGAAACACCATATATTTT
cdr3_aa: CASSSLGQERNTIYF

clone_size: NA
v_call: TRBV6-5
d_call: TRBD1
j_call: TRBJ1-1
cdr3_nt: TGTGCCAGCATTGCCCGGACAGGGCCGAACACTGAAGCTTTCTTT
cdr3_aa: CASIARTGPNTEAFF

clone_size: NA
v_call: TRBV5-1
d_call: NA
j_call: TRBJ2-3
cdr3_nt: TGCGCCAGCAGCTTGAGTGTGAGCGGGAGCACAGATACGCAGTATTTT
cdr3_aa: CASSLSVSGSTDTQYF

clone_size: NA
v_call: TRBV18
d_call: NA
j_call: TRBJ1-3
cdr3_nt: TGTGCCAGCTCTCTAACCCCGGAAGGGGGCTCTGGAAACACCATATATTTT
cdr3_aa: CASSLTPEGGSGNTIYF

clone_size: NA
v_call: TRBV4-2
d_call: TRBD2
j_call: TRBJ2-7
cdr3_nt: TGTGCCAGCAGCTCCTTACTTAGCGGGAGCTCCTACGAGCAGTACTTC
cdr3_aa: CASSSLLSGSSYEQYF

clone_size: NA
v_call: TRBV3-1/TRBV3-2
d_call: TRBD2
j_call: TRBJ2-1
cdr3_nt: TGTGCCAGCAGTCTGCTCGGACTAGGGAGGAACAATGAGCAGTTCTTC
cdr3_aa: CASSLLGLGRNNEQFF

clone_size: NA
v_call: TRBV27
d_call: NA
j_call: TRBJ1-5
cdr3_nt: TGTGCCAGCAGTTTATTTAATAGCAATCAGCCCCAGCATTTT
cdr3_aa: CASSLFNSNQPQHF

clone_size: NA
v_call: TRBV11-3
d_call: NA
j_call: TRBJ2-2
cdr3_nt: TGTGCCAGCAGCTTAGGACGGGCGAACACCGGGGAGCTGTTTTTT
cdr3_aa: CASSLGRANTGELFF

clone_size: NA
v_call: TRBV29-1
d_call: TRBD2
j_call: TRBJ2-5
cdr3_nt: TGCAGCGTTGAAGTGAGGCGGGGGGGCCAAGAGACCCAGTACTTC
cdr3_aa: CSVEVRRGGQETQYF

clone_size: few
v_call: TRBV6-5
d_call: NA
j_call: TRBJ1-1
cdr3_nt: TGTGCCAGCAGTTACTCGACAGGATCCACTGAAGCTTTCTTT
cdr3_aa: CASSYSTGSTEAFF

clone_size: NA
v_call: TRBV2
d_call: TRBD2
j_call: TRBJ2-1
cdr3_nt: TGTGCCAGCAGTGACCTAACAGGGCTAGCGGGTAATCACAATGAGCAGTTCTTC
cdr3_aa: CASSDLTGLAGNHNEQFF

clone_size: NA
v_call: TRBV30
d_call: NA
j_call: TRBJ1-3
cdr3_nt: TGTGCCTGGAGTGTGACAACTGGAAACACCATATATTTT
cdr3_aa: CAWSVTTGNTIYF